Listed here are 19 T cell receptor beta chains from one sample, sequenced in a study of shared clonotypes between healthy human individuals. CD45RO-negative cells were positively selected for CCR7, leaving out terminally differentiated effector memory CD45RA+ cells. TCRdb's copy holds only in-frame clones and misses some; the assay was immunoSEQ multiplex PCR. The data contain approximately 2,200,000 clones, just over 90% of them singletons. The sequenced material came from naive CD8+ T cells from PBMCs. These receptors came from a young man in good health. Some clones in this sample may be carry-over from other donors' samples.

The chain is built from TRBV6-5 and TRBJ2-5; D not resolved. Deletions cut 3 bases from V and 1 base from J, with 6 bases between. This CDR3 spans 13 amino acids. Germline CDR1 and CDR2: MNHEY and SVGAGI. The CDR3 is CASSYLAQETQYF. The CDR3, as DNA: TGTGCCAGCAGTTATTTGGCCCAAGAGACCCAGTACTTC.

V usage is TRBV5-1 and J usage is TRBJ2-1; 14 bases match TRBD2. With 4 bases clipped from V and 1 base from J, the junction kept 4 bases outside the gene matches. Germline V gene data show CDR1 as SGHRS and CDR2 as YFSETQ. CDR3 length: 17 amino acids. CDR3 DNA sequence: TGCGCCAGCAGCACGGGACTAGCGGGAGAGTCCTACAATGAGCAGTTCTTC. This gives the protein CASSTGLAGESYNEQFF.

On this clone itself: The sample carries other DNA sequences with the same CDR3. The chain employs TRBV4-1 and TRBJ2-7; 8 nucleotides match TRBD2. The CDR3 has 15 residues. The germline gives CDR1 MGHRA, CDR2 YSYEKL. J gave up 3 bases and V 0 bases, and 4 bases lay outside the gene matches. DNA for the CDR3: TGCGCCAGCAGCCAAGATCGGGGGGGTGGCTACGAGCAGTACTTC. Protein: CASSQDRGGGYEQYF.

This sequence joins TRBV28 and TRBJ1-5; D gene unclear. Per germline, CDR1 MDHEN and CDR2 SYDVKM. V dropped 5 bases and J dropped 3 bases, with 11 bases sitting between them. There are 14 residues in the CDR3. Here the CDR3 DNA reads TGTGCCAGCAGTGCAGCCGCCGACAATCAGCCCCAGCATTTT. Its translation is CASSAAADNQPQHF.

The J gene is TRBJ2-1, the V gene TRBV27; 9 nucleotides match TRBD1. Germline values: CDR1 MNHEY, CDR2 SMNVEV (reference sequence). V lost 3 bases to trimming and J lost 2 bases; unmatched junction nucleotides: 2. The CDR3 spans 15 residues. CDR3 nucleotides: TGTGCCAGCAGTTTCTACAGGGGGCCCTACAATGAGCAGTTCTTC. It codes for CASSFYRGPYNEQFF.

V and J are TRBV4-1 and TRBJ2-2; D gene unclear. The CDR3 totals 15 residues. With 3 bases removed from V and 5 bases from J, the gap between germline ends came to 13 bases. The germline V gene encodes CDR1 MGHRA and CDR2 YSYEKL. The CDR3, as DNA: TGCGCCAGCAGCCATCGGCTGGACCCGACCGGGGAGCTGTTTTTT. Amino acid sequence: CASSHRLDPTGELFF.

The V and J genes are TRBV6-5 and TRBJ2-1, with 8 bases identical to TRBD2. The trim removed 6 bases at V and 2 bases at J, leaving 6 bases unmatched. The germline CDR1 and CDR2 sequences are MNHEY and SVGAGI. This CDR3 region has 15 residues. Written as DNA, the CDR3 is TGTGCCAGCAGACCCGGGAGGGCCCCCTACAATGAGCAGTTCTTC. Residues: CASRPGRAPYNEQFF.

The CDR3 region has the DNA TGTGCCAGCAGCGGGTTAGGGTTGGGGGAGCAGTACTTC. Its translation: CASSGLGLGEQYF. This chain connects TRBV9 to TRBJ2-7; no definite D call. The CDR3 loop spans 13 amino acids. V shed 3 bases and J shed 7 bases, with 14 bases lying between them. Germline V CDR1 and CDR2: SGDLS, YYNGEE.

The CDR3: CASFGETQYF. The CDR3 DNA reads as TGTGCCAGCTTTGGCGAGACCCAGTACTTC. The J gene is TRBJ2-5, the V gene TRBV2; D is unresolved. This CDR3 comprises 10 residues. Trimming took 8 bases from V and 5 from J, leaving 6 bases between them. CDR1 is SNHLY, CDR2 FYNNEI, per germline.

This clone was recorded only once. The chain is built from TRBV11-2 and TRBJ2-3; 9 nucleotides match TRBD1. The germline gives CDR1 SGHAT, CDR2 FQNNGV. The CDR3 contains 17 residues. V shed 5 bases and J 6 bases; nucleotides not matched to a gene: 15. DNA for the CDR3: TGTGCCAGCAGCCCCGACCCGGGACAGGGCGACTCGGATACGCAGTATTTT. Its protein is CASSPDPGQGDSDTQYF.

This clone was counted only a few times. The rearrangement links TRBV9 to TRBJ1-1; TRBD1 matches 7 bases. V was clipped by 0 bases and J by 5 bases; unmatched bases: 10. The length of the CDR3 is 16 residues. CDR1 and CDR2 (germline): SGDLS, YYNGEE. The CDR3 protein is CASSVVSGGSSTEAFF. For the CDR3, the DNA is TGTGCCAGCAGCGTAGTATCAGGGGGGAGTAGTACTGAAGCTTTCTTT.

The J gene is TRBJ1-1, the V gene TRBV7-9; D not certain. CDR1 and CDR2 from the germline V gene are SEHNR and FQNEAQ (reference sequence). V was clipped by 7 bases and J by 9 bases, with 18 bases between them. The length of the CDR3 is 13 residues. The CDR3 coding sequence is TGTGCCAGCACCTCCGGCAAAACCGACCAAGCTTTCTTT. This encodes CASTSGKTDQAFF.

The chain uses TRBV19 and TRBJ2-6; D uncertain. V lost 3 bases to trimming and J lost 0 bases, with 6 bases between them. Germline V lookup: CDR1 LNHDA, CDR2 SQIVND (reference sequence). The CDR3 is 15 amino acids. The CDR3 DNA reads TGTGCCAGTAGTATTTATGACTCTGGGGCCAACGTCCTGACTTTC. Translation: CASSIYDSGANVLTF.

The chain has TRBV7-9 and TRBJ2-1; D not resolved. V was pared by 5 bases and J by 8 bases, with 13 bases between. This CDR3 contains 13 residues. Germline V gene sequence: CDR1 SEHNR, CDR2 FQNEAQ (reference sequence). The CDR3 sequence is CASSPRLNHEQFF. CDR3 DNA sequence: TGTGCCAGCAGCCCCCGACTGAACCATGAGCAGTTCTTC.

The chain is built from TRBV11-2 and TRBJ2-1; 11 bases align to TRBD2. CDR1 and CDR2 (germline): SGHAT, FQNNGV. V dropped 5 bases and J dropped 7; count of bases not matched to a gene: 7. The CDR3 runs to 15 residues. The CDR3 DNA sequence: TGTGCCAGCAGCCCACTGGGACTAGCGGCTAATGAGCAGTTCTTC. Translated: CASSPLGLAANEQFF.

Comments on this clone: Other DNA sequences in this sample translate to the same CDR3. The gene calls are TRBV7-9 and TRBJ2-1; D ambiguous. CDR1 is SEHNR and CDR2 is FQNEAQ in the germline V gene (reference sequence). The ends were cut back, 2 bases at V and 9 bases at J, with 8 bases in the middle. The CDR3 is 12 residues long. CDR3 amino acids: CASSLPLGEQFF. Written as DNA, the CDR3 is TGTGCCAGCAGCTTACCTCTGGGTGAGCAGTTCTTC.

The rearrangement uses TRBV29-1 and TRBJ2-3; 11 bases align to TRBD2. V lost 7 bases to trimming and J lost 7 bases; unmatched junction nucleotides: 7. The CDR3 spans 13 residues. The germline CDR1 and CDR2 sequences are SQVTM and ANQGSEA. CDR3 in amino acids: CSALAGGWNTQYF. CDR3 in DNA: TGCAGCGCCTTAGCGGGAGGGTGGAATACGCAGTATTTT.

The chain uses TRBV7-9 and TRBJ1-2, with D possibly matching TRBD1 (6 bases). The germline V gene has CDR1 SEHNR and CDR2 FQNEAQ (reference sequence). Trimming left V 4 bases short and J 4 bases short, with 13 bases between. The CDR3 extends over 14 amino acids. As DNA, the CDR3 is TGTGCCAGCAGCTCCGCCCGGGGGCCCTATGGCTACACCTTC. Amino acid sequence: CASSSARGPYGYTF.

DNA for the CDR3: TGTGCCAGCAGCTTGGAACTGGGGGACACTGAAGCTTTCTTT. Residues: CASSLELGDTEAFF. The rearrangement uses TRBV5-6 and TRBJ1-1; D possibly corresponds to TRBD1 (5 bases). The CDR3 covers 14 residues. Germline V gives CDR1 SGHDT, CDR2 YYEEEE. V was clipped by 0 bases and J by 3 bases, with 9 bases between them.